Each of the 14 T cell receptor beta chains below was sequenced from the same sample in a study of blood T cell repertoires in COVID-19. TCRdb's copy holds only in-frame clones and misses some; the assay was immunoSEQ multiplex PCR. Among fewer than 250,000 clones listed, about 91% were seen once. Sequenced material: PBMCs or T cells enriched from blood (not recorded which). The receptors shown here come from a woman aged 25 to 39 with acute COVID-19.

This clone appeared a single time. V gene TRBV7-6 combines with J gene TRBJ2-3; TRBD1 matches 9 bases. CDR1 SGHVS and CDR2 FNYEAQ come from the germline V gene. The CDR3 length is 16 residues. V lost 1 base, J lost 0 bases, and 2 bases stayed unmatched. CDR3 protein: CASSLGQGVSTDTQYF. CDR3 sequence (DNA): TGTGCCAGCAGCTTAGGACAGGGGGTTAGCACAGATACGCAGTATTTT.

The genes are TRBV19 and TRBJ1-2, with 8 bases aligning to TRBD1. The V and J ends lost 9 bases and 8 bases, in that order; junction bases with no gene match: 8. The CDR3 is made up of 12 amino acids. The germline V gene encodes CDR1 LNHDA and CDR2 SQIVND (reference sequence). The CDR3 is CASRTGTMGYTF. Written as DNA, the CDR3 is TGTGCCAGCCGGACAGGGACTATGGGCTACACCTTC.

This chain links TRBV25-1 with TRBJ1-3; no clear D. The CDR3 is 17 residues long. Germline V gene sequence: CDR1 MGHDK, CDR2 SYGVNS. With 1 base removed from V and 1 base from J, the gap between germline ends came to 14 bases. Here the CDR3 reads CASSELYPTRSGNTIYF. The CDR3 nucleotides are TGTGCCAGCAGTGAATTATACCCGACGAGGTCTGGAAACACCATATATTTT.

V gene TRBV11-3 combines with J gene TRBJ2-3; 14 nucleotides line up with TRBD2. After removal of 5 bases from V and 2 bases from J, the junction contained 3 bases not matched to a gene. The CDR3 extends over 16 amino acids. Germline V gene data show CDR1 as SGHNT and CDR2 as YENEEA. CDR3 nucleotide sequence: TGTGCCAGCAGCCCGACTAGCGGGGGGGCCACAGATACGCAGTATTTT. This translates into CASSPTSGGATDTQYF.

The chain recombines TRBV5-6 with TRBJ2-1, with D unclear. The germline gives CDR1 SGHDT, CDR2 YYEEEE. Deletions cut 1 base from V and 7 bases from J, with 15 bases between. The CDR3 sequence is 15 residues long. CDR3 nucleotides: TGTGCCAGCAGCTTGACTTCCCGAACCCCTAATGAGCAGTTCTTC. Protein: CASSLTSRTPNEQFF. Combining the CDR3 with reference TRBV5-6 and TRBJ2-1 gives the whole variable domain DAGVTQSPTHLIKTRGQQVTLRCSPKSGHDTVSWYQQALGQGPQFIFQYYEEEERQRGNFPDRFSGHQFPNYSSELNVNALLLGDSALYLCASSLTSRTPNEQFFGPGTRLTVL.

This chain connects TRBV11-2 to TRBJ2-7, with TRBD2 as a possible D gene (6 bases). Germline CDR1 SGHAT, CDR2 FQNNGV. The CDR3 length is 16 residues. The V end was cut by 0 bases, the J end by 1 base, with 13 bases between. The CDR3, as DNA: TGTGCCAGCAGCTTAGAATTGAGTAGCGGTTCCTACGAGCAGTACTTC. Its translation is CASSLELSSGSYEQYF.

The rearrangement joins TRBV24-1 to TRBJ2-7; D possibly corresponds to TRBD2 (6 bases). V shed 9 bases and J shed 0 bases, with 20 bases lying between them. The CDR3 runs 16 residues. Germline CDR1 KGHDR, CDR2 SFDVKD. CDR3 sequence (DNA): TGTGCCACCCGACTGGAACAGACTAGGAGCTCCTACGAGCAGTACTTC. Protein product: CATRLEQTRSSYEQYF.

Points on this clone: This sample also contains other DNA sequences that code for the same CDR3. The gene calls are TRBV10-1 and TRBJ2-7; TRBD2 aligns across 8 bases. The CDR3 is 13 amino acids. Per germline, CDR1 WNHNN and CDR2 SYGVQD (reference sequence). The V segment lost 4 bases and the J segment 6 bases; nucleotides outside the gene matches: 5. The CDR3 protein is CASSVTGGSEQYF. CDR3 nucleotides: TGCGCCAGCAGTGTCACGGGGGGGTCCGAGCAGTACTTC.

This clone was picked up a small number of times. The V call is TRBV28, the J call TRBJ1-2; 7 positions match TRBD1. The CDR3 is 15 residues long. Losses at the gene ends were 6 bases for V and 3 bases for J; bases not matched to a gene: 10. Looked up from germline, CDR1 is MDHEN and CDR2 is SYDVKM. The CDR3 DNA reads TGTGCCAGCAGCGGCTCAGGGGGAGCTTACTATGGCTACACCTTC. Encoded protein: CASSGSGGAYYGYTF.

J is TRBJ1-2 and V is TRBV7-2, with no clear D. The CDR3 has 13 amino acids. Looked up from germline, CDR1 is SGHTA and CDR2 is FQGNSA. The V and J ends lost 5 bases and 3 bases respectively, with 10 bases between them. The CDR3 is CASSRESDYGYTF. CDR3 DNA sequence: TGTGCCAGCAGCCGCGAATCCGACTATGGCTACACCTTC.

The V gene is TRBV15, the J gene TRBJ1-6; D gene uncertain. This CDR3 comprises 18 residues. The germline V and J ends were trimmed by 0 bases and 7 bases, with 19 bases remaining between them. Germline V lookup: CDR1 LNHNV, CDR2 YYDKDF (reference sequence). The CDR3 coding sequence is TGTGCCACCAGCAGAGATCTAACAGCCGTCATCCACAATTCACCCCTCCACTTT. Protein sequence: CATSRDLTAVIHNSPLHF.

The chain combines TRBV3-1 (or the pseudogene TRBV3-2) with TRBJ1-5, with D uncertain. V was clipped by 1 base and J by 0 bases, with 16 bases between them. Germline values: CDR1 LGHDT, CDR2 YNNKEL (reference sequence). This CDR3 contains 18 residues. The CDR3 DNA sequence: TGTGCCAGCAGCCAAGGAAATATGGCCGGGGATAGCAATCAGCCCCAGCATTTT. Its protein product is CASSQGNMAGDSNQPQHF.

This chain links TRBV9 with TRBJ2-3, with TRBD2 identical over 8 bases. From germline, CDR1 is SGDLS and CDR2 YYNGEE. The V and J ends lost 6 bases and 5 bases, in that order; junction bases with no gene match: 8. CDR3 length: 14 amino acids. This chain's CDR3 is CASNGGGTQDTQYF. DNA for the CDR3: TGTGCCAGCAATGGCGGGGGGACGCAAGATACGCAGTATTTT.

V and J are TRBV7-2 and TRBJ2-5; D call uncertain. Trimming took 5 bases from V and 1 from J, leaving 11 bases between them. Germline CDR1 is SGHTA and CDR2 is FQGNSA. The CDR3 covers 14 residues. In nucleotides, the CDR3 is TGTGCCAGCAGCCCGTCCTCGGGCCAAGAGACCCAGTACTTC. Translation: CASSPSSGQETQYF.